The next 21 T cell receptor beta chains were all read from a single sample in a study of STAT5B mutations in CD4+ large granular lymphocyte leukemia. Assay: immunoSEQ multiplex PCR; the TCRdb copy retains only in-frame clones and omits some. The table shows around 30,000 clones, with roughly 70% occurring only once. Sequenced input: CD4+ T cells from blood buffy coats. These receptors all stem from a human donor in good health.

The genes are TRBV7-8 and TRBJ2-3; D uncertain. Germline CDR1 and CDR2: SGHVS and FQNEAQ. The CDR3 covers 13 residues. Trimming left V 6 bases short and J 1 base short, with 8 bases between. The CDR3, as DNA: TGTGCCAGCAGTCTTACAGGCACAGATACGCAGTATTTT. Its translation: CASSLTGTDTQYF. Combining the CDR3 with reference TRBV7-8 and TRBJ2-3 gives the whole variable domain GAGVSQSPRYKVAKRGQDVALRCDPISGHVSLFWYQQALGQGPEFLTYFQNEAQLDKSGLPSDRFFAERPEGSVSTLKIQRTQQEDSAVYLCASSLTGTDTQYFGPGTRLTVL.

The chain uses TRBV2 and TRBJ1-1; no clear D. V dropped 1 base and J dropped 0 bases, with 12 bases sitting between them. The germline V gene has CDR1 SNHLY and CDR2 FYNNEI. CDR3 length: 16 amino acids. Here the CDR3 reads CASSEGTAPVNTEAFF. CDR3 nucleotide sequence: TGTGCCAGCAGTGAAGGAACAGCACCCGTGAACACTGAAGCTTTCTTT.

The chain is built from TRBV5-4 and TRBJ1-2; the D is unclear. From germline, CDR1 is SGHNT and CDR2 YYREEE (reference sequence). The CDR3 has 15 residues. Trimming pared 5 bases from V and 1 base from J, leaving 15 bases between. CDR3 DNA: TGTGCCAGCAGATCCGGTCCCCTGGATAACTATGGCTACACCTTC. This gives the protein CASRSGPLDNYGYTF.

This clone has just a few counts. The chain combines TRBV30 with TRBJ1-3, with D uncertain. CDR3 length: 12 amino acids. The ends were cut back, 7 bases at V and 0 bases at J, with 7 bases in the middle. CDR1 is GTSNPN, CDR2 SVGIG, per germline (reference sequence). This CDR3 is CAFDRSGNTIYF. The DNA for the CDR3 is TGTGCCTTCGACCGCTCTGGAAACACCATATATTTT.

The J gene is TRBJ1-3, the V gene TRBV7-9, with D maybe TRBD1 (6 bases). The germline V gene has CDR1 SEHNR and CDR2 FQNEAQ (reference sequence). Trimming took off 4 bases at V and 2 bases at J, with 9 bases between the two ends. The CDR3 length is 14 residues. The CDR3 sequence is CASSSRTAGNTIYF. As DNA, the CDR3 is TGTGCCAGCAGCTCCCGGACAGCTGGAAACACCATATATTTT.

To note about this clone: The identical CDR3 is also encoded by other nucleotide sequences in the sample. The chain employs TRBV5-1 and TRBJ1-1; tentatively, D is TRBD1 (5 bases). The CDR3 consists of 13 residues. The germline V and J ends were trimmed by 4 bases and 1 base, with 8 bases remaining between them. The germline gives CDR1 SGHRS, CDR2 YFSETQ. The CDR3 coding sequence is TGCGCCAGCAGCCGGGGCCAGAACACTGAAGCTTTCTTT. It codes for CASSRGQNTEAFF.

The sample holds a few counts of this clone. The V call is TRBV7-2, the J call TRBJ2-1; TRBD1 or TRBD2 may be the D gene (5 bases each). Per germline, CDR1 SGHTA and CDR2 FQGNSA. The germline V and J ends were trimmed by 1 base and 1 base, with 14 bases remaining between them. The CDR3 is 17 residues long. The CDR3 region has the DNA TGTGCCAGCAGCTTAGTTGGGACCGACCGTTCCTACAATGAGCAGTTCTTC. Encoded protein: CASSLVGTDRSYNEQFF. Variable domain in full (rest from reference TRBV7-2 and TRBJ2-1): GAGVSQSPSNKVTEKGKDVELRCDPISGHTALYWYRQSLGQGLEFLIYFQGNSAPDKSGLPSDRFSAERTGGSVSTLTIQRTQQEDSAVYLCASSLVGTDRSYNEQFFGPGTRLTVL.

The V and J genes are TRBV30 and TRBJ1-2; possible D gene TRBD1, 5 bases. V was pared by 2 bases and J by 7 bases, with 8 bases between. The germline gives CDR1 GTSNPN, CDR2 SVGIG (reference sequence). CDR3 length equals 11 residues. The CDR3 protein is CAWSRGAGYTF. CDR3 DNA: TGTGCCTGGAGTAGAGGGGCTGGCTACACCTTC.

CDR3 bases: TGTGCCAGCAGGACGGGGACTAGCGGGGGCTTAGGGCAGTTCTTC. It encodes CASRTGTSGGLGQFF. J is TRBJ2-1 and V is TRBV2, with TRBD2 matching over 14 bases. The CDR3 consists of 15 residues. CDR1 and CDR2 from the germline V gene are SNHLY and FYNNEI. The J segment lost 12 bases and the V segment lost 6 bases, leaving 10 bases of the junction unmatched.

The chain couples TRBV6-6 to TRBJ2-2; TRBD2 aligns across 7 bases. V shed 6 bases and J 1 base; nucleotides not matched to a gene: 2. This CDR3 is 14 amino acids long. CDR1 MNHNY and CDR2 SVGAGI come from the germline V gene (reference sequence). The chain's CDR3 is CASRSGMNTGELFF. CDR3 DNA sequence: TGTGCCAGCAGGAGCGGGATGAACACCGGGGAGCTGTTTTTT.

The genes are TRBV2 and TRBJ2-7; TRBD1 or TRBD2 may be the D gene (5 bases each). CDR1 and CDR2 from the germline V gene are SNHLY and FYNNEI. The germline V and J ends were trimmed by 4 bases and 0 bases, with 16 bases remaining between them. The CDR3 sequence is 16 residues long. CDR3 loop: CASSAVGQGDSYEQYF. Here the CDR3 DNA reads TGTGCCAGCAGTGCTGTAGGGCAGGGAGACTCCTACGAGCAGTACTTC.

V gene TRBV11-2 combines with J gene TRBJ1-3, with TRBD1 matching over 8 bases. Germline trimming cut 3 bases from V and 10 bases from J; bases unmatched to any gene: 2. The CDR3 spans 12 residues. Germline-derived CDR1 and CDR2 are SGHAT and FQNNGV. CDR3 amino acids: CASSFGQGTIYF. In nucleotides, the CDR3 is TGTGCCAGCAGCTTTGGACAGGGAACCATATATTTT.

The rearrangement links TRBV7-2 to TRBJ1-1; the match to TRBD1 covers 8 bases. J lost 0 bases, V lost 6 bases, and 3 bases had no gene match. Germline CDR1 is SGHTA and CDR2 is FQGNSA. This CDR3 has 14 residues. CDR3: CASSRTGMNTEAFF. CDR3 coding DNA: TGTGCCAGCAGTAGGACAGGGATGAACACTGAAGCTTTCTTT.

The chain is built from TRBV7-2 and TRBJ2-7; D gene uncertain. This CDR3 is 11 amino acids long. The germline V and J ends were trimmed by 5 bases and 0 bases, with 2 bases remaining between them. Germline V lookup: CDR1 SGHTA, CDR2 FQGNSA. CDR3 region: CASSNSYEQYF. Here the CDR3 DNA reads TGTGCCAGCAGCAACTCCTACGAGCAGTACTTC.

This clone was seen a single time. The CDR3 DNA sequence: TGTGCCAGCAGCTTCGACAGGAGCACTGAAGCTTTCTTT. Translating it yields CASSFDRSTEAFF. V gene TRBV28 combines with J gene TRBJ1-1; a weak D match, TRBD1 (6 bases). Trimming removed 6 bases from V and 4 bases from J, with 12 bases in between. This CDR3 comprises 13 residues. Germline V gives CDR1 MDHEN, CDR2 SYDVKM.

The genes are TRBV15 and TRBJ2-7; 7 positions match TRBD2. The CDR3 covers 16 residues. Germline CDR1 reads LNHNV; CDR2 reads YYDKDF (reference sequence). With 0 bases clipped from V and 2 bases from J, the junction kept 7 bases outside the gene matches. The DNA of the CDR3 is TGTGCCACCAGCAGAGATTTAGGGACTATAGCCTACGAGCAGTACTTC. Its protein is CATSRDLGTIAYEQYF.

The rearrangement uses TRBV7-2 and TRBJ2-3; 13 bases agree with TRBD2. The CDR3 loop spans 16 amino acids. CDR1 and CDR2 from the germline V gene are SGHTA and FQGNSA. The trim removed 5 bases at V and 3 bases at J, leaving 5 bases unmatched. CDR3 DNA: TGTGCCAGCAGCCTCGAACTAGCGGGGGGGACAGATACGCAGTATTTT. The encoded protein is CASSLELAGGTDTQYF.

This clone was recorded once. V gene TRBV11-2 combines with J gene TRBJ2-3; perhaps D is TRBD1 or TRBD2 (5 bases each). The CDR3 loop spans 15 amino acids. Trimming stripped 1 base from V and 2 bases from J, with 10 bases between. In germline, CDR1 is SGHAT, CDR2 FQNNGV. CDR3 loop: CASSLGVGDTDTQYF. The CDR3 DNA reads TGTGCCAGCAGCTTAGGGGTGGGGGACACAGATACGCAGTATTTT.

V is TRBV27 and J is TRBJ1-6; D might be TRBD1 (6 bases). The CDR3 length is 15 residues. The germline CDR1 and CDR2 sequences are MNHEY and SMNVEV (reference sequence). Between the trimmed V and J ends, which lost 3 bases and 7 bases, there was a span of 13 bases. DNA for the CDR3: TGTGCCAGCAGTTTTGGGGGGCGCCGGAATTCACCCCTCCACTTT. Its translation is CASSFGGRRNSPLHF.

In DNA form, the CDR3 reads TGTGCCAGTAGTATGATCGCCGTGGGCCATCAGCCCCAGCATTTT. Translating it yields CASSMIAVGHQPQHF. This chain uses TRBV19 with TRBJ1-5; no reliable D call. The CDR3 is made up of 15 amino acids. The V gene lost 3 bases and the J gene lost 5 bases, with 14 bases spanning the gap. Germline lookup yields CDR1 LNHDA and CDR2 SQIVND (reference sequence).

The V gene is TRBV7-2, the J gene TRBJ1-1, with 7 positions matching TRBD1. The germline V gene encodes CDR1 SGHTA and CDR2 FQGNSA. V dropped 5 bases and J dropped 0; count of bases not matched to a gene: 3. This CDR3 has 14 residues. CDR3 coding DNA: TGTGCCAGCAGCGGGGGACAGATGAACACTGAAGCTTTCTTT. Translation gives CASSGGQMNTEAFF.